This TCR beta chain was captured by sequencing in a study of T cell responses to AZD1222 COVID-19 vaccine. Study information: Some second doses came at about 4 weeks and others at about 12 weeks; these were pooled.

Profiled with immunoSEQ multiplex PCR; TCRdb holds only in-frame clones, not every one. The table includes 150,000 to 200,000 clones, approximately 93% detected once. This TCR was sampled from an adult in good health. Material: peripheral blood, obtained on day 0 of AZD1222 vaccination.

Here the CDR3 reads CASSTDTSGPQHF. In DNA, the CDR3 is TGTGCCAGTAGCACAGACACGTCTGGGCCCCAGCATTTT. The chain uses TRBV19 and TRBJ1-5; the D is unclear. This CDR3 comprises 13 residues. Per germline, CDR1 LNHDA and CDR2 SQIVND (reference sequence). The V and J ends lost 6 bases and 9 bases respectively, with 15 bases between them.